The rows below give T cell receptor beta chains drawn from one sample of a study of T cell responses to AZD1222 COVID-19 vaccine. TCRdb's table, derived via immunoSEQ multiplex PCR, lists solely in-frame clones and lacks some. Of 200,000 to 250,000 clones detected, 90% to 95% appear once; the ten largest clones hold 1.5% to 2%. Sequences were derived from peripheral blood, sampled 28 days after the second dose of the MenACWY control vaccine. Every receptor here comes from an adult who received the MenACWY meningococcal vaccine as a control. The CDR3 runs from the conserved cysteine through the conserved F or W.

V,J,CDR3
TRBV9,TRBJ1-2,CASSVNGGARNYGYTF
TRBV6-5,TRBJ1-1,CASNRQGTEAFF
TRBV30,TRBJ1-1,CAWRGGQGLAAFF
TRBV4-1,TRBJ2-7,CASSAGFTGTGVYEQYF
TRBV27,TRBJ1-6,CASRGGSNRVYNSPLHF
TRBV7-9,TRBJ1-4,CASSLGQGAEKLFF
TRBV6-6,TRBJ1-5,CASSRPGQGAQPQHF
TRBV9,TRBJ2-1,CASSVGPGLGNEQFF
TRBV7-2,TRBJ1-2,CASSLVGIKGDGYTF
TRBV9,TRBJ2-1,CASSVVSGGAHEQFF
TRBV2,TRBJ1-1,CASSEAEGLQIGNTEAFF
TRBV28,TRBJ2-3,CASRSGVDTQYF
TRBV6-6,TRBJ1-1,CASSYTRQLNTEAFF
TRBV9,TRBJ1-6,CASSKAGGGSPLHF
TRBV27,TRBJ1-2,CASSLSLHETGNEGYTF
TRBV7-9,TRBJ2-7,CASSPKAGGSYEQYF
TRBV9,TRBJ1-2,CASSSRPRDHYGYTF
TRBV14,TRBJ1-2,CASSQDIGTSNYGYTF
TRBV7-2,TRBJ2-6,CASSSLNSGANVLTF
TRBV6-2/TRBV6-3,TRBJ2-5,CASSFLSGGQETQYF
TRBV7-9,TRBJ1-2,CASSVIQGGGYTF
TRBV5-5,TRBJ1-2,CASSLVGGGNYGYTF
TRBV6-2/TRBV6-3,TRBJ1-4,CASSRAPGATNEKLFF
TRBV9,TRBJ1-4,CASSQRQGATNEKLFF
TRBV6-4,TRBJ2-3,CASSDTTSGSTDTQYF
TRBV19,TRBJ1-2,CASSPTNYGYTF
TRBV6-5,TRBJ2-7,CASSRVSSYEQYF
TRBV5-1,TRBJ1-3,CASSFGTSSSGNTIYF
TRBV24-1,TRBJ2-2,CATSDFNTGELFF
TRBV10-3,TRBJ1-3,CAISERGGNTIYF